This TCR beta chain originates from a study of identical twins. After template switching added a universal primer site, the resulting cDNA carried unique molecular identifiers. TCRdb used MiXCR to reprocess the 5' RACE reads, holding one entry per CDR3 protein. Of about 700,000 distinct CDR3 sequences in the sample, approximately 6% were seen once. V was clipped by 6 bases and J by 5 bases, with 19 bases between them. Germline lookup yields CDR1 DFQATT and CDR2 SNEGSKA (reference sequence). The CDR3 totals 14 residues. Sequenced material: naive T cells sorted from blood. The origin of this receptor is a young man in good health. The chain employs TRBV20-1 and TRBJ2-5; tentative D call: TRBD2 (5 bases). The CDR3 DNA follows: TGCAGTGCCCCCGACGAGGGTAGGGCGGAGACCCAGTACTTC. Protein: CSAPDEGRAETQYF.